These T cell receptor beta chains were read from a single sample in a study of blood T cells in healthy people across ages. TCRdb itself ran the 5' RACE reads through MiXCR, one entry per CDR3 protein. The table records 1.8 million or so distinct CDR3 sequences, 39% of them present only once. The sequencing sample was made of blood. Receptor source: a human donor in good health. Each CDR3 is given without its conserved first and last residue.

v_gene | CDR3aa
TRBV12-3/TRBV12-4 | ASSLSSRAAYGYT
TRBV7-9 | ASSPGVPPYNEQF
TRBV20-1 | SASLRGRMGYT
TRBV27 | ASSSYGTSGGPGETQY
TRBV20-1 | SARDKGGNSPLH
TRBV20-1 | SARAQPTDTQY
TRBV11-3 | ASSSRVMYNEQV
TRBV20-1 | SATRLAGERETQY
TRBV10-3 | AIRETGTNVLT
TRBV5-1 | ASSLVGKSTDTQY
TRBV4-2 | ASSQDPSGGASADTQY
TRBV7-6 | ASSQRDSGNTIY
TRBV4-3 | ASSQELGLSSPLH
TRBV12-3/TRBV12-4 | ASSLGDREF
TRBV7-2 | ASSSRKGVEAF
TRBV6-2/TRBV6-3 | ASSYTTTIEGGAYNEQF
TRBV12-3/TRBV12-4 | ASSPLRGRGKTQY
TRBV6-5 | ASTATGEETQY
TRBV7-9 | ASSLGDSSNEKLF
TRBV6-6 | ASRYENEKPF
TRBV4-3 | ASSQGTVATNEKLF
TRBV5-1 | VSSTAWVRANTGELF
TRBV6-2/TRBV6-3 | ASSYSAPDTQY
TRBV7-2 | ASSRDALGSPLH
TRBV12-3/TRBV12-4 | ASSASGGEQTQY
TRBV10-3 | AISAVVTDTQY
TRBV2 | ASSEAHREEGKLF
TRBV28 | ASSNQLSNQPQH
TRBV20-1 | SVPSGGGYTQY
TRBV12-3/TRBV12-4 | ASSLIRGQVGTDTEY
TRBV18 | ASSPSQLGTSLRTDTQY
TRBV6-2/TRBV6-3 | ASSYIQGGTEAF
TRBV7-2 | ASSSQITNYGYT
TRBV7-9 | ASSFFQRETQY
TRBV28 | ASKRGAMAYEQY
TRBV11-2 | ASSFTKGNHEQY
TRBV3-1 | ASSQDRGFNQPQH
TRBV7-9 | ASSPRGTAEAF
TRBV6-5 | ASSYTTRDRGTTNEKLF
TRBV6-6 | ASSPRQPSAYRGYT
TRBV10-3 | AGGDVSYEQY
TRBV20-1 | SAGGTGINYGYT
TRBV9 | ASSVDQGGVFRGTDTQY
TRBV20-1 | SARVRENNERF
TRBV6-2/TRBV6-3 | ASSNTAGGTDTQY
TRBV7-9 | ASRPPGQGKGKQF
TRBV12-3/TRBV12-4 | ASSLITSGGNEQF
TRBV4-2 | ASSQGEFNQPQH
TRBV20-1 | SARQTNTEAF
TRBV28 | ASSLNASPLH
TRBV9 | ASSPKEAGRETQY
TRBV4-3 | ASSQDGGNEQY
TRBV4-1 | ASSQGSNSNQPQH
TRBV7-9 | ASSRQTGKETQY
TRBV25-1 | ASSEGVVPSNQPQH
TRBV13 | ASSGPLNYEQY
TRBV9 | ASSPQAGLPYEQY
TRBV30 | AWTTANEQF
TRBV20-1 | SARVYRDRELANYGYT
TRBV12-3/TRBV12-4 | ASSLGGQGALGYT